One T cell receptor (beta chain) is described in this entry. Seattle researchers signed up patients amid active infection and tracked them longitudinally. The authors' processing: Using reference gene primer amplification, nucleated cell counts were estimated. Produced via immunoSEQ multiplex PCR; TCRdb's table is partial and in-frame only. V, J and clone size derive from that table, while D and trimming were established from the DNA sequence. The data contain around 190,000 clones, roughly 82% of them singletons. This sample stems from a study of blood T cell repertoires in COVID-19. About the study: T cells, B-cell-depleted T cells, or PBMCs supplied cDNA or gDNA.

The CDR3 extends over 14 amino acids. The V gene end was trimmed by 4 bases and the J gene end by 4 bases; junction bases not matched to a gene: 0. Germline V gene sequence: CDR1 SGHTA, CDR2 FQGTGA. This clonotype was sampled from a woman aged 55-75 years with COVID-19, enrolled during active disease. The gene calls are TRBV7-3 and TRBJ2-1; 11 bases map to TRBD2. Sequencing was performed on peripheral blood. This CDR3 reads CASSWTSGYNEQFF. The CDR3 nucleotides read TGTGCCAGCAGCTGGACTAGCGGGTACAATGAGCAGTTCTTC.